Following are 5 T cell receptor beta chains from one sample sequenced in a study of control samples from healthy donors and cancer patients. Profiling relied on immunoSEQ multiplex PCR, and the TCRdb table lists in-frame clones only, not all of them. The sample lists about 150,000 clones; approximately 91% were seen once. The source material was blood. The receptors were sampled from a man in his thirties or forties in good health.

The chain joins TRBV2 to TRBJ2-7; 13 bases agree with TRBD2. V lost 6 bases to trimming and J lost 3 bases; unmatched junction nucleotides: 2. The CDR3 loop spans 14 amino acids. Germline CDR1 reads SNHLY; CDR2 reads FYNNEI. The DNA of the CDR3 is TGTGCCAGCAGGGGGACTAGCGGGGTCTACGAGCAGTACTTC. It encodes CASRGTSGVYEQYF.

The rearrangement links TRBV7-9 to TRBJ1-1; 7 nucleotides line up with TRBD1. This CDR3 comprises 13 residues. Trimming cost V 4 bases and J 3 bases; bases outside gene matches: 2. Germline CDR1 SEHNR, CDR2 FQNEAQ (reference sequence). The CDR3 is CASSSTGHTEAFF. Written as DNA, the CDR3 is TGTGCCAGCAGCTCGACAGGGCACACTGAAGCTTTCTTT.

The chain employs TRBV7-9 and TRBJ2-1; the match to TRBD2 covers 8 bases. The CDR3 is made up of 13 amino acids. CDR1 and CDR2 (germline): SEHNR, FQNEAQ (reference sequence). V trimming: 5 bases; J trimming: 7 bases; junction bases outside the gene matches: 4. The CDR3 protein is CASSPGTRNEQFF. CDR3 DNA: TGTGCCAGCAGCCCCGGGACTAGAAATGAGCAGTTCTTC. Combining the CDR3 with reference TRBV7-9 and TRBJ2-1 gives the whole variable domain DTGVSQNPRHKITKRGQNVTFRCDPISEHNRLYWYRQTLGQGPEFLTYFQNEAQLEKSRLLSDRFSAERPKGSFSTLEIQRTEQGDSAMYLCASSPGTRNEQFFGPGTRLTVL.

The CDR3 DNA reads as TGTGCCAGCAGCCATTCCGGACCCCAGATTCCCGGGGAGCTGTTTTTT. This codes for CASSHSGPQIPGELFF. The chain recombines TRBV11-3 with TRBJ2-2, with D unresolved. Trimming removed 5 bases from V and 6 bases from J, with 19 bases in between. The CDR3 has 16 residues. Germline V CDR1 and CDR2: SGHNT, YENEEA.

This rearrangement joins TRBV7-3 to TRBJ2-3; D unclear. The germline V gene has CDR1 SGHTA and CDR2 FQGTGA. The ends were cut back, 5 bases at V and 4 bases at J, with 7 bases in the middle. This CDR3 is built from 12 residues. Written as DNA, the CDR3 is TGTGCCAGCAGCCCCTCTCCAGATACGCAGTATTTT. It codes for CASSPSPDTQYF.